This TCR beta chain appears in the sequencing data of a study of cytomegalovirus exposure and HLA in healthy donors. Study-level findings and limits: One variant, a missense change in DCLRE1C, was linked in a later analysis to TCR beta V- and J-gene trimming. CMV serostatus was the sole immune exposure data available. When the data were analyzed later, several of the most significant clusters appeared to be linked to common viral pathogens.

Comment on this clone: What it binds is not known.

Primers included in the PCR were 60 Vbeta and 13 Jbeta primers. Assay used: immunoSEQ multiplex PCR; TCRdb lists only in-frame clones, some missing. This table holds approximately 160,000 clones, 75% found once. The length of the CDR3 is 16 residues. Per the germline V gene, CDR1 is LGHNA and CDR2 is YSLEER. The junction had 9 bases not matched to a gene; V was cut back by 4 bases and J by 6 bases. This receptor was obtained from a man between 18 and 35 years old in good health and CMV-seronegative. The V call is TRBV4-3, the J call TRBJ2-2, with TRBD2 matching 9 bases. The sample comprised PBMCs. The CDR3 DNA follows: TGCGCCAGCAGCCCTTCCGCGGGAGGGATCTCCGGGGAGCTGTTTTTT. This sequence encodes CASSPSAGGISGELFF.